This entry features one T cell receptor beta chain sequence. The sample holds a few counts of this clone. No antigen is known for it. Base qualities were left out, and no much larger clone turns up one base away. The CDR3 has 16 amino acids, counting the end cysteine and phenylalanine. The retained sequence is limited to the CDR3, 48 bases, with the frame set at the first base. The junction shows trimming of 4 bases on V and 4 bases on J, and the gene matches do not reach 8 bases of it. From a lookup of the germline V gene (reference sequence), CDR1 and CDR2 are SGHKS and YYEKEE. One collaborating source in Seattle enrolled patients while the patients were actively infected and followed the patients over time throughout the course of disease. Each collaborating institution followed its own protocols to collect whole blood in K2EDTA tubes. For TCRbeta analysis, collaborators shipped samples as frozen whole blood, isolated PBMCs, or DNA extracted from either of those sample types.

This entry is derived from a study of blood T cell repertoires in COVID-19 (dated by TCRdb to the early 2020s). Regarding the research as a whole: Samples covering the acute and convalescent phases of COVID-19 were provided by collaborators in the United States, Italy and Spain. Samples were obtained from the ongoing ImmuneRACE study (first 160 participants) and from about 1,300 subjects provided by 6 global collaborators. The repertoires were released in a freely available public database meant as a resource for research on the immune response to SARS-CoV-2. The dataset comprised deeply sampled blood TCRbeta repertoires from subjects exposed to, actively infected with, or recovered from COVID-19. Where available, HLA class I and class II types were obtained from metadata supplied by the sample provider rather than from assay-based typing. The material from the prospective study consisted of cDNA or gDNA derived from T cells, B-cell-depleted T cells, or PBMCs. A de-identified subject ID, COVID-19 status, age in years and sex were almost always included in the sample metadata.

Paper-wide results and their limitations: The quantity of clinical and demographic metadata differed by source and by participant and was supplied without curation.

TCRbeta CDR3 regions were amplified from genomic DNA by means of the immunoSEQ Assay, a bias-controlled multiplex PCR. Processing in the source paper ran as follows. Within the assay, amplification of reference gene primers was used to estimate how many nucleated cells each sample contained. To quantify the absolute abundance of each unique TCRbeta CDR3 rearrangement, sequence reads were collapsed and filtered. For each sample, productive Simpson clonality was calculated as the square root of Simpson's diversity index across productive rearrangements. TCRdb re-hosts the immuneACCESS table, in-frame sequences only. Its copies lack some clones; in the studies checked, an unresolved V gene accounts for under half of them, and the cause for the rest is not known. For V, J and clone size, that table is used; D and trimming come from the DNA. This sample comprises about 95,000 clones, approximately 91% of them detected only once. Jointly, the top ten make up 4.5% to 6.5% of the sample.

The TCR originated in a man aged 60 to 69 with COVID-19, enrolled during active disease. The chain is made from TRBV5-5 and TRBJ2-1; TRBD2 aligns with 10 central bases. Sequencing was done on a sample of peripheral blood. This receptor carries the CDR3 CASSLRTSGLYNEQFF. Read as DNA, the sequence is TGTGCCAGCAGCCTTCGGACTAGCGGACTTTACAATGAGCAGTTCTTC.